This TCR beta chain derives from a study of T cells in localized non-small cell lung cancer. General observations from the study: Adjacent lung was found to contain a median approximately 60 of the top 100 tumor clones.

TCRdb's table, derived via immunoSEQ multiplex PCR, lists solely in-frame clones and lacks some. There are approximately 83,000 clones in the sample; around 89% occur only once, and approximately 22% lies in the top ten. On this clone: The antigen is not known.

J was trimmed by 3 bases and V by 0 bases; bases with no gene match: 2. There are 14 residues in the CDR3. Per the germline V gene, CDR1 is SGHRS and CDR2 is YFSETQ. This material consisted of peripheral blood, taken before any cancer treatment. The clonotype comes from a woman aged 35 to 75 with stage I squamous cell lung carcinoma. This chain joins TRBV5-1 and TRBJ2-5; 7 bases line up with TRBD2. The CDR3 sequence: CASSLVGGKETQYF. CDR3 DNA sequence: TGCGCCAGCAGCTTGGTGGGGGGGAAAGAGACCCAGTACTTC.